This T cell receptor beta chain came from a study of blood T cell repertoires in COVID-19. Study-level background: COVID-19 samples, acute and convalescent, were from the United States, Italy and Spain. From T cells, B-cell-depleted T cells, or PBMCs came the material, which was cDNA or gDNA.

V was clipped by 1 base and J by 4 bases, with 7 bases between them. The CDR3 runs to 13 residues. CDR1 SGHDN and CDR2 FVKESK come from the germline V gene. Per the authors' pipeline: Reference gene primer amplification yielded estimated nucleated cell counts. TCRdb keeps only in-frame clones here, not all; method: immunoSEQ multiplex PCR. The DNA was the basis for D and trimming; V, J and clone size are from that table. The sample lists fewer than 80,000 clones, about 93% occurring once. The chain is built from TRBV14 and TRBJ1-2, with D possibly matching TRBD1 (5 bases). This receptor was taken from a human donor in a cohort sampled during active COVID-19. Sequencing was performed on peripheral blood. CDR3 amino acids: CASSQAGGYGYTF. The CDR3 coding sequence is TGTGCCAGCAGCCAAGCGGGGGGCTATGGCTACACCTTC.